The 28 T cell receptor beta chains presented below share a single source sample, sequenced in a study of T cell repertoires in cytomegalovirus infection. TCRdb used MiXCR to reprocess the reads, holding one entry per CDR3 protein. Of approximately 910,000 distinct CDR3 sequences listed, 31% are singletons. These receptors' targets are unknown. Sequenced material: cultured CD8+ T cells from PBMCs, taken from culture after CMV antigen stimulation. The receptors come from a human donor in good health (CMV status not recorded). Some clones in this sample may be carry-over from other donors' samples.

The V and J genes are TRBV29-1 and TRBJ2-1; TRBD2 is a possible D gene (5 bases). V was pared by 1 base and J by 0 bases, with 16 bases between. Germline CDR1 SQVTM, CDR2 ANQGSEA. This CDR3 comprises 17 residues. CDR3 in amino acids: CSVEGGFNPYSYNEQFF. DNA of the CDR3: TGCAGCGTTGAAGGCGGGTTTAATCCTTACTCCTACAATGAGCAGTTCTTC.

The chain carries TRBV6-6 and TRBJ1-1, with D hard to call. The length of the CDR3 is 15 residues. Germline values: CDR1 MNHNY, CDR2 SVGAGI (reference sequence). The V and J ends lost 4 bases and 0 bases respectively, with 12 bases between them. The CDR3 is CASSSSRRLNTEAFF. Written as DNA, the CDR3 is TGTGCCAGCAGTTCCTCAAGACGGCTGAACACTGAAGCTTTCTTT.

The rearrangement joins TRBV4-1 to TRBJ2-3; D gene unclear. The germline V gene encodes CDR1 MGHRA and CDR2 YSYEKL. Trimming pared 2 bases from V and 7 bases from J, leaving 10 bases between. This CDR3 has 13 residues. DNA for the CDR3: TGCGCCAGCAGCCAACTAGGAGAGAATACGCAGTATTTT. Encoded protein: CASSQLGENTQYF.

The genes are TRBV2 and TRBJ2-5; no firm D call. Germline V gives CDR1 SNHLY, CDR2 FYNNEI. The V end was cut by 2 bases, the J end by 3 bases, with 13 bases between. CDR3 length: 15 amino acids. The CDR3, as DNA: TGTGCCAGCAGTGAATTATGGATAGCAGAAGAGACCCAGTACTTC. This encodes CASSELWIAEETQYF. Using reference TRBV2 and TRBJ2-5 for the parts outside the CDR3, the full variable domain is EPEVTQTPSHQVTQMGQEVILRCVPISNHLYFYWYRQILGQKVEFLVSFYNNEISEKSEIFDDQFSVERPDGSNFTLKIRSTKLEDSAMYFCASSELWIAEETQYFGPGTRLLVL.

Regarding this clonotype: Since a much larger clone is just one base distant, this may be a read error. This chain connects TRBV12-3 or TRBV12-4 to TRBJ1-4; a possible D gene is TRBD1 (5 bases). The CDR3 loop spans 18 amino acids. The CDR3 DNA is TGTGTCAGCAGTCCGCCACCCCCTACCTGGACAATTGAAGCAAAACTGTTTTTT. Protein: CVSSPPPPTWTIEAKLFF.

V and J are TRBV7-9 and TRBJ2-7; D tentatively reads TRBD1 or TRBD2 (5 bases each). Trimming took off 4 bases at V and 4 bases at J, with 11 bases between the two ends. This CDR3 has 13 residues. Per germline, CDR1 SEHNR and CDR2 FQNEAQ (reference sequence). The CDR3 nucleotides are TGTGCCAGCAGCTCGGGCAGGGAGTACGAGCAGTACGTC. Translating it yields CASSSGREYEQYV.

A single count supports this clonotype. The chain joins TRBV4-3 to TRBJ2-3; 7 bases agree with TRBD1. The V and J ends lost 4 bases and 0 bases, in that order; junction bases with no gene match: 7. Germline V lookup: CDR1 LGHNA, CDR2 YSLEER. CDR3 size: 16 residues. The CDR3 region is CASSLRGPASTDTQYF. The CDR3 region has the DNA TGCGCCAGCAGCCTGAGGGGGCCCGCTAGCACAGATACGCAGTATTTT.

This clonotype was observed a handful of times. J is TRBJ1-1 and V is TRBV28; the D gene is possibly TRBD1 (5 bases). Germline V CDR1 and CDR2: MDHEN, SYDVKM. Trimming cost V 2 bases and J 3 bases, with 16 bases left between them. The CDR3 contains 16 residues. The CDR3 bases are TGTGCCAGCAGTTTAGATTCACGCAGGGCGGACACTGAAGCTTTCTTT. As protein: CASSLDSRRADTEAFF. The full variable domain, its missing parts supplied by reference TRBV28 and TRBJ1-1, is DVKVTQSSRYLVKRTGEKVFLECVQDMDHENMFWYRQDPGLGLRLIYFSYDVKMKEKGDIPEGYSVSREKKERFSLILESASTNQTSMYLCASSLDSRRADTEAFFGQGTRLTVV.

The chain couples TRBV18 to TRBJ1-1; D may be TRBD1 (6 bases). The CDR3 is 16 residues long. Germline CDR1 KGHSH, CDR2 LQKENI. Trimming stripped 3 bases from V and 1 base from J, with 15 bases between. For the CDR3, the DNA is TGTGCCAGCTCACCGACAGGACGGAGAGGGAACACTGAAGCTTTCTTT. This gives the protein CASSPTGRRGNTEAFF.

Remarks on this clonotype: A read error may be the cause here, since a much bigger clone is one base away. The chain has TRBV7-2 and TRBJ2-4; D might be TRBD1 (7 bases). The germline gives CDR1 SGHTA, CDR2 FQGNSA. This CDR3 is built from 16 residues. The V gene lost 5 bases and the J gene lost 3 bases, with 17 bases spanning the gap. The CDR3 here is CASSIPGRGDKNIQYF. As DNA, the CDR3 is TGTGCCAGCAGCATTCCCGGCAGGGGGGACAAAAACATTCAGTACTTC.

The rearrangement joins TRBV28 to TRBJ2-4; D possibly matches TRBD1 or TRBD2 (5 bases each). The CDR3 spans 15 residues. Trimming pared 6 bases from V and 0 bases from J, leaving 12 bases between. Germline-derived CDR1 and CDR2 are MDHEN and SYDVKM. The CDR3 DNA follows: TGTGCCAGCAGAGAGGTAGGGACAGCCAAAAACATTCAGTACTTC. This translates into CASREVGTAKNIQYF. Variable domain in full (rest from reference TRBV28 and TRBJ2-4): DVKVTQSSRYLVKRTGEKVFLECVQDMDHENMFWYRQDPGLGLRLIYFSYDVKMKEKGDIPEGYSVSREKKERFSLILESASTNQTSMYLCASREVGTAKNIQYFGAGTRLSVL.

This clonotype was detected only once. The chain is built from TRBV29-1 and TRBJ2-4; D might be TRBD1 (5 bases). From germline, CDR1 is SQVTM and CDR2 ANQGSEA. The ends were cut back, 4 bases at V and 8 bases at J, with 9 bases in the middle. The CDR3 consists of 11 residues. The CDR3 reads CSVGSRDIQYF. In DNA, the CDR3 is TGCAGCGTTGGGTCCAGGGACATTCAGTACTTC. Supplemented by reference TRBV29-1 and TRBJ2-4, the full variable domain reads SAVISQKPSRDICQRGTSLTIQCQVDSQVTMMFWYRQQPGQSLTLIATANQGSEATYESGFVIDKFPISRPNLTFSTLTVSNMSPEDSSIYLCSVGSRDIQYFGAGTRLSVL.

This clonotype occurred a few times. This rearrangement joins TRBV6-1 to TRBJ2-5, with TRBD1 matching 8 bases. Germline CDR1 MNHNS, CDR2 SASEGT. The trim removed 1 base at V and 1 base at J, leaving 5 bases unmatched. This CDR3 is 16 amino acids long. CDR3 bases: TGTGCCAGCAGTGAAGGGTGGGACAGGATCCAAGAGACCCAGTACTTC. Amino acids: CASSEGWDRIQETQYF.

Of note for this clonotype: A read error may produce the germline difference seen at one junction end. This chain connects TRBV6-1 to TRBJ2-7; weak D call: TRBD1 (5 bases). Germline values: CDR1 MNHNS, CDR2 SASEGT. The CDR3 totals 14 residues. CDR3 protein: CASSNLGHIYGQYF. The CDR3 DNA follows: TGTGCCAGCAGTAATCTAGGACATATCTACGGGCAGTACTTC.

This clonotype was detected only a few times. V is TRBV5-4 and J is TRBJ2-2; 13 positions agree with TRBD2. Germline assignment: CDR1 SGHNT and CDR2 YYREEE (reference sequence). The length of the CDR3 is 17 residues. Germline trimming cut 0 bases from V and 7 bases from J; bases unmatched to any gene: 6. The CDR3 spells CASSLGGTSGVRGELFF. CDR3 in DNA: TGTGCCAGCAGCTTGGGGGGGACTAGCGGGGTCCGCGGGGAGCTGTTTTTT.

The CDR3 DNA follows: TGCGCCAGCAGCTTTGGGAGGGGCCCCACCTCCTACGAGCAGTACTTC. Encoded protein: CASSFGRGPTSYEQYF. V and J are TRBV5-1 and TRBJ2-7, with 7 bases identical to TRBD2. This CDR3 is 16 amino acids long. Germline trimming cut 2 bases from V and 0 bases from J; bases unmatched to any gene: 8. Germline CDR1 and CDR2: SGHRS and YFSETQ.

The rearrangement joins TRBV11-3 to TRBJ2-2; TRBD2 matches at 8 bases. Germline-derived CDR1 and CDR2 are SGHNT and YENEEA. The CDR3 consists of 16 residues. V lost 4 bases and J lost 0; bases outside the gene matches: 4. Here the CDR3 reads CASSSKLAANTGELFF. The CDR3 region has the DNA TGTGCCAGCAGCTCCAAACTAGCGGCGAACACCGGGGAGCTGTTTTTT.

The CDR3 protein is CASSDGRSYTDTQYF. In DNA form, the CDR3 reads TGTGCCAGCTCCGACGGAAGATCTTACACAGATACGCAGTATTTT. The chain employs TRBV27 and TRBJ2-3; D remains unclear. CDR1 is MNHEY, CDR2 SMNVEV, per germline (reference sequence). Trimming stripped 8 bases from V and 2 bases from J, with 17 bases between. The CDR3 is 15 residues long.

In this sample, this clonotype turned up a few times. CDR3 sequence: CASSYSVTGGIGPQHF. DNA of the CDR3: TGTGCCAGCAGTTACTCCGTGACAGGGGGTATTGGGCCCCAGCATTTT. The V and J genes are TRBV6-2 or TRBV6-3 and TRBJ1-5; 9 positions agree with TRBD1. CDR3 length: 16 amino acids. Germline values: CDR1 MNHEY, CDR2 SVGEGT. Trimming removed 0 bases from V and 9 bases from J; junction bases left unmatched: 9.

Notes on this clonotype: A junction end diverges from the germline sequence, so it may reflect a read error. This chain connects TRBV4-1 to TRBJ1-1; D remains unclear. Germline V gene sequence: CDR1 MGHRA, CDR2 YSYEKL. This CDR3 is 16 amino acids long. CDR3 in DNA: TGTGCCAGCAGCCAAGCTTGGGGAGATCAGAACACTGAAGCTTTCTTT. Residues: CASSQAWGDQNTEAFF.

On this clonotype: An end of the junction differs from the germline gene, which may be a read error. The chain combines TRBV6-5 with TRBJ2-5, with D possibly matching TRBD1 (6 bases). CDR1 and CDR2 (germline): MNHEY, SVGAGI. CDR3 length: 12 residues. The CDR3 region is CASSQTGRWENF. The DNA of the CDR3 is TGTGCCAGCAGTCAGACAGGCCGCTGGGAGAACTTC.

This clonotype was observed many times. The chain employs TRBV6-5 and TRBJ1-4, with 7 bases fitting TRBD1. This CDR3 comprises 14 residues. J gave up 5 bases and V 4 bases, and 4 bases lay outside the gene matches. The germline V gene has CDR1 MNHEY and CDR2 SVGAGI. The DNA for the CDR3 is TGTGCCAGCAGTTGGGACAGAAAAAATGAAAAACTGTTTTTT. This gives the protein CASSWDRKNEKLFF.

The chain has TRBV13 and TRBJ2-7; D ambiguous. Trimming took 0 bases from V and 7 from J, leaving 10 bases between them. The germline gives CDR1 PRHDT, CDR2 FYEKMQ (reference sequence). The CDR3 loop spans 13 amino acids. In DNA, the CDR3 is TGTGCCAGCAGCTTAGGCTTAGGGCCTGAGCAGTACTTC. It encodes CASSLGLGPEQYF. Full variable domain (remainder filled in from reference TRBV13 and TRBJ2-7): AAGVIQSPRHLIKEKRETATLKCYPIPRHDTVYWYQQGPGQDPQFLISFYEKMQSDKGSIPDRFSAQQFSDYHSELNMSSLELGDSALYFCASSLGLGPEQYFGPGTRLTVT.

This clonotype was seen more than once but under ten times. V gene TRBV12-3 or TRBV12-4 combines with J gene TRBJ2-2; 7 nucleotides align to TRBD2. Trimming at V came to 7 bases and at J to 5 bases, leaving 10 bases not matched to a gene. This CDR3 spans 15 amino acids. The CDR3 DNA reads TGTGCCAGCACCCCGGGGATAGCGGGTACCGGGGAGCTGTTTTTT. This translates into CASTPGIAGTGELFF.

The chain is built from TRBV6-6 and TRBJ2-7; maybe TRBD1 (5 bases). The CDR3 runs 15 residues. Trimming removed 4 bases from V and 7 bases from J, with 20 bases in between. Germline CDR1 reads MNHNY; CDR2 reads SVGAGI (reference sequence). CDR3 amino acids: CASSSMTADTVEQYV. CDR3 DNA sequence: TGTGCCAGCAGTTCCATGACAGCCGATACGGTAGAGCAGTACGTC.

The genes are TRBV10-1 and TRBJ1-6, with 9 bases that match TRBD1. CDR1 is WNHNN and CDR2 is SYGVQD in the germline V gene (reference sequence). Trimming took 0 bases from V and 8 from J; bases not matched to a gene: 2. CDR3 length: 15 residues. The CDR3 nucleotides read TGCGCCAGCAGTGAGTCGACAGGGGGTCATTCACCCCTCCACTTT. As protein: CASSESTGGHSPLHF.

This chain uses TRBV24-1 with TRBJ1-2; perhaps TRBD1 as D (5 bases). Trimming shortened V by 9 bases and J by 11 bases, and 15 bases separated the two germline ends. The CDR3 extends over 11 amino acids. Germline loops: CDR1 KGHDR, CDR2 SFDVKD. The CDR3 DNA sequence: TGTGCCACCGAACAGCGGGGGGTGTACACCTTC. Translating gives CATEQRGVYTF.

A remark on this clonotype: This may come from a read error, since a much larger clone is one base off. This chain links TRBV7-6 with TRBJ2-1, with D perhaps TRBD1 (5 bases). The germline V and J ends were trimmed by 4 bases and 2 bases, with 12 bases remaining between them. Germline V gene sequence: CDR1 SGHVS, CDR2 FNYEAQ. This CDR3 is 15 amino acids long. The CDR3 loop reads CASSSAGNPYNEQFF. CDR3 sequence (DNA): TGTGCCAGCAGCTCCGCAGGGAACCCCTACAATGAGCAGTTCTTC.